The clone carrying this T cell receptor (beta chain) was recorded many times. Germline CDR1 is SNHLY and CDR2 is FYNNEI. This CDR3 is 14 amino acids long. V was pared by 6 bases and J by 2 bases, with 13 bases between. These data originate in a study of T cells in Graves' hyperthyroidism and ophthalmopathy. Study in general: Peripheral blood was drawn at first diagnosis, prior to all treatment.

Amplification targeted TCR beta CDR3 regions from RNA transcripts. A set of HTBI primers served as the primers for a first-round RT-PCR of the TCR CDR3. TCRdb recomputed calls from the multiplex PCR reads with MiXCR, one row per CDR3 protein. This sample carries more than 550,000 distinct CDR3 sequences, 18% of them seen once, and the ten largest clones take around 17%. The receptor's source is a woman between 45 and 60 years old with Graves' hyperthyroidism that later progressed to Graves' ophthalmopathy. Sequenced material: blood. This chain connects TRBV2 to TRBJ1-1, with D possibly matching TRBD1 (6 bases). The CDR3, as DNA: TGTGCCAGCAGAAGAGGACAGTCCAACACTGAAGCTTTCTTT. Its translation: CASRRGQSNTEAFF.